This T cell receptor beta chain was profiled in a study of T cell clonality in common variable immunodeficiency. Whole-study results and caveats: TCRbeta clonality was increased in CVID versus healthy controls. Reportedly, TCR beta sequences from common variable immunodeficiency showed fewer deletions and N-nucleotide insertions. Compared with controls, CVID subjects had fewer shared TCRbeta clones.

Produced via immunoSEQ multiplex PCR; TCRdb's table is partial and in-frame only. This sample carries approximately 75,000 clones, none of them present only once. Ten or more counts support this clone. Its antigen is undetermined. The read ends 3 residues shy of where the CDR3 ends; the end is completed using the germline J gene. Germline values: CDR1 MNHNS, CDR2 SASEGT. The CDR3 has 15 residues. Trimming cost V 4 bases and J 4 bases; bases outside gene matches: 5. Specimen: peripheral blood mononuclear cells. This receptor was obtained from a person aged 18 to 75 in good health. V is TRBV6-1 and J is TRBJ1-5; 9 nucleotides line up with TRBD1. The CDR3 DNA, read in part, is TGTGCCAGCAGTGTAATGGACAGGGGAAATCAGCCC. Protein product: CASSVMDRGNQP. The full CDR3 is CASSVMDRGNQPQHF.